Sequencing of this T cell receptor (beta chain) was carried out in a study of tumor-infiltrating lymphocytes in glioblastoma multiforme. Comments on this clonotype: Its antigen is as yet unknown. An end of the junction does not agree with germline; a read error may underlie this.

TCR beta libraries were built from RNA through three nested multiplex PCR rounds using modified ARM-PCR. From the multiplex PCR reads, TCRdb called clonotypes with MiXCR, one entry per CDR3 protein. Here the sample spans approximately 30,000 distinct CDR3 sequences, 60% to 75% being singletons. Study-wide results and limits: No surface-marker sorting into functional T cell subtypes was done. The TCR and somatic mutation analysis included just one glioblastoma patient.

Looked up from germline, CDR1 is SGHAT and CDR2 is FQNNGV. The CDR3 runs 15 residues. The chain has TRBV11-2 and TRBJ2-3, with D possibly TRBD1 on 6 matching bases. The sequenced sample was brain tumor tissue. The sequence was obtained from a male donor with glioblastoma. This CDR3 reads CASSSTGSSTDKQYF. Here the CDR3 DNA reads TGTGCCAGCAGCTCCACAGGGTCCAGCACAGATAAGCAGTATTTT.